Each of the 15 T cell receptor beta chains below was sequenced from the same sample in a study of blood T cell repertoires in COVID-19 (dated by TCRdb to 2018 to 2021). Libraries were prepared through the immunoSEQ multiplex PCR assay. Drawn from immuneACCESS, this table holds only the in-frame rearrangements with V and J called that TCRdb kept. Clones are partly lost; checked studies trace under half to an unresolved V gene and leave the rest unexplained. For this sample the table gives just under 150,000 clones, of which more than 75% were detected only once. Jointly, the top ten make up roughly 4.9% of the sample. The sample consisted of peripheral blood. Receptors originate from a human donor in a cohort sampled during active COVID-19.

J is TRBJ1-1 and V is TRBV7-9, with 8 bases lining up with TRBD1. There are 14 residues in the CDR3. Trimming took 7 bases from V and 5 from J; bases not matched to a gene: 9. Germline-derived CDR1 and CDR2 are SEHNR and FQNEAQ (reference sequence). In DNA form, the CDR3 reads TGTGCCAGCAACTCAGGGGGCGCGGGAACTGAAGCTTTCTTT. Translation: CASNSGGAGTEAFF. Supplemented by reference TRBV7-9 and TRBJ1-1, the full variable domain reads DTGVSQNPRHKITKRGQNVTFRCDPISEHNRLYWYRQTLGQGPEFLTYFQNEAQLEKSRLLSDRFSAERPKGSFSTLEIQRTEQGDSAMYLCASNSGGAGTEAFFGQGTRLTVV.

The chain joins TRBV5-4 to TRBJ2-3, with D maybe TRBD1 (6 bases). This CDR3 region has 16 residues. The germline gives CDR1 SGHNT, CDR2 YYREEE (reference sequence). V was clipped by 2 bases and J by 4 bases, with 17 bases between them. In DNA, the CDR3 is TGTGCCAGCAGCTTAAAACAGGGTCAGGTACCAGATACGCAGTATTTT. Translating it yields CASSLKQGQVPDTQYF.

This clone appeared once. The same CDR3 arises from other DNA sequences in this sample as well. This sequence joins TRBV5-5 and TRBJ1-1; unclear D gene. The CDR3 has 14 amino acids. Germline V gives CDR1 SGHKS, CDR2 YYEKEE (reference sequence). Trimming removed 4 bases at V and 0 bases at J, with 10 bases between. CDR3 in DNA: TGTGCCAGCAGCCTCCAGCGCATGAACACTGAAGCTTTCTTT. It specifies CASSLQRMNTEAFF.

The chain employs TRBV10-3 and TRBJ1-2, with D possibly TRBD1 on 5 matching bases. From germline, CDR1 is ENHRY and CDR2 SYGVKD. The CDR3 loop spans 15 amino acids. V gave up 0 bases and J gave up 3 bases, with 11 bases separating them. DNA of the CDR3: TGTGCCATCAGTGAGTCGTGGGGCAGGGACTATGGCTACACCTTC. It yields the protein CAISESWGRDYGYTF.

The chain links TRBV21-1 to TRBJ2-3; the table's D call, TRBD2, was not checked against the DNA. TRBV21-1 is designated a pseudogene. The CDR3 sequence is 17 residues long. The chain's CDR3 is CASSNPGLAGGADTQYF. Here the CDR3 DNA reads TGTGCCAGCAGCAACCCGGGACTAGCGGGAGGTGCAGATACGCAGTATTTT.

The chain combines TRBV6-6 with TRBJ2-7; D is perhaps TRBD1 (6 bases). The CDR3 runs 13 residues. Trimming took off 6 bases at V and 4 bases at J, with 13 bases between the two ends. Germline V gene sequence: CDR1 MNHNY, CDR2 SVGAGI (reference sequence). The CDR3 sequence is CASSNRDWYEQYV. As DNA, the CDR3 is TGTGCCAGCAGCAACAGGGATTGGTACGAGCAGTACGTC.

The rearrangement joins TRBV12-3 or TRBV12-4 to TRBJ1-1; D unresolved. Between the trimmed V and J ends, which lost 2 bases and 3 bases, there was a span of 7 bases. The CDR3 is 13 amino acids. The CDR3 loop reads CASSLSQDTEAFF. The CDR3 region has the DNA TGTGCCAGCAGTTTAAGTCAGGACACTGAAGCTTTCTTT.

The chain has TRBV27 and TRBJ1-6, with a tentative D call TRBD1 (5 bases). With 3 bases removed from V and 5 bases from J, the gap between germline ends came to 17 bases. The V gene's germline CDR1 is MNHEY and CDR2 SMNVEV (reference sequence). The CDR3 loop spans 17 amino acids. The chain's CDR3 is CASSFLGQNLHNSPLHF. In DNA, the CDR3 is TGTGCCAGCAGTTTTTTGGGGCAGAATCTCCATAATTCACCCCTCCACTTT.

This clone has only one observation. The rearrangement uses TRBV5-1 and TRBJ1-1; possible D gene TRBD1, 6 bases. The CDR3 is 14 amino acids. V was clipped by 0 bases and J by 6 bases, with 12 bases between them. The germline gives CDR1 SGHRS, CDR2 YFSETQ. CDR3 in amino acids: CASSLAAGAPEAFF. The CDR3 coding sequence is TGCGCCAGCAGCTTGGCTGCGGGGGCCCCTGAAGCTTTCTTT.

V usage is TRBV2 and J usage is TRBJ2-2, with 8 bases lining up with TRBD2. This CDR3 comprises 14 residues. J gave up 2 bases and V 8 bases, and 4 bases lay outside the gene matches. The germline V gene encodes CDR1 SNHLY and CDR2 FYNNEI. CDR3 in DNA: TGTGCCAGCTGGAGCGGGGGAAACACCGGGGAGCTGTTTTTT. Protein: CASWSGGNTGELFF.

The chain carries TRBV30 and TRBJ2-5; 9 bases match TRBD2. The V segment lost 1 base and the J segment 5 bases; nucleotides outside the gene matches: 8. Germline V gene data show CDR1 as GTSNPN and CDR2 as SVGIG (reference sequence). The CDR3 consists of 15 residues. The CDR3 loop is CAWSGVAGASETQYF. DNA of the CDR3: TGTGCCTGGAGTGGGGTAGCGGGAGCTAGCGAGACCCAGTACTTC.

In this sample, this clone turned up once. V and J are TRBV28 and TRBJ2-3; no reliable D call. The V end lost 6 bases, the J end lost 2 bases, and 18 bases lay between the germline ends. There are 16 residues in the CDR3. Germline V gene lookup returns CDR1 MDHEN and CDR2 SYDVKM. Here the CDR3 DNA reads TGTGCCAGCAGCCCCCCAGGCTCTGGGTACACAGATACGCAGTATTTT. It codes for CASSPPGSGYTDTQYF.

This rearrangement joins TRBV3-1 (or the pseudogene TRBV3-2) to TRBJ2-1; tentatively, D is TRBD1 (5 bases). The CDR3 spans 14 residues. V was trimmed by 3 bases and J by 8 bases, leaving 14 bases between them. Germline lookup yields CDR1 LGHDT and CDR2 YNNKEL (reference sequence). The CDR3 nucleotides are TGTGCCAGCAGCCAGGGGCCGTCTATCGATGAGCAGTTCTTC. Translating it yields CASSQGPSIDEQFF.

The rearrangement joins TRBV7-8 to TRBJ2-7, with TRBD2 matching 7 bases. This CDR3 has 17 amino acids. The V gene end was trimmed by 5 bases and the J gene end by 5 bases; junction bases not matched to a gene: 18. The germline gives CDR1 SGHVS, CDR2 FQNEAQ. The CDR3 DNA reads as TGTGCCAGCAGCCGATCGGGGGGTAGTGGGGCGTGGGACGAGCAGTACTTC. Residues: CASSRSGGSGAWDEQYF.

V gene TRBV27 combines with J gene TRBJ2-1; D is perhaps TRBD1 (6 bases). CDR1 and CDR2 from the germline V gene are MNHEY and SMNVEV (reference sequence). This CDR3 has 14 amino acids. The V gene lost 4 bases and the J gene lost 8 bases, with 15 bases spanning the gap. The CDR3 sequence: CASSWYQGTYEQFF. CDR3 coding DNA: TGTGCCAGCAGTTGGTATCAGGGGACCTATGAGCAGTTCTTC.